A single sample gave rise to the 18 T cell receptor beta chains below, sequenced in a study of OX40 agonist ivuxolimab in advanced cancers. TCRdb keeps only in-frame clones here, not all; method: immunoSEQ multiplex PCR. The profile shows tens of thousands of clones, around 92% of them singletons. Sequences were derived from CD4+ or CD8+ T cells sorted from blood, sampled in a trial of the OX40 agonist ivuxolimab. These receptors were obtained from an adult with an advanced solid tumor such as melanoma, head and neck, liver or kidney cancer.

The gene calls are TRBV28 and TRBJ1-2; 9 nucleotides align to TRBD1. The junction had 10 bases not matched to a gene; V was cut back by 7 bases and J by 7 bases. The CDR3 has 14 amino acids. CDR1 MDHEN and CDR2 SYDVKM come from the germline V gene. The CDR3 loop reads CASNTPGTGFGYTF. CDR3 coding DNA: TGTGCCAGCAATACTCCTGGGACAGGGTTTGGCTACACCTTC.

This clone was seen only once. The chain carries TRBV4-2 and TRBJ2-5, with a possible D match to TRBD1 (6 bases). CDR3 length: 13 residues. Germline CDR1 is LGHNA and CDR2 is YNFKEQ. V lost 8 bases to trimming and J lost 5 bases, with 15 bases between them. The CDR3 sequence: CASSDYQGETQYF. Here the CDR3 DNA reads TGTGCCAGCTCAGACTACCAGGGGGAGACCCAGTACTTC.

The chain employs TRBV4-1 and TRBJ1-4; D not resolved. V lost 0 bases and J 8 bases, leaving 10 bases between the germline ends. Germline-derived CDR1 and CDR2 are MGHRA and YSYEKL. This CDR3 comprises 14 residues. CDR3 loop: CASSQERVGEKLFF. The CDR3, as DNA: TGCGCCAGCAGCCAAGAGAGGGTGGGGGAAAAACTGTTTTTT.

CDR3 amino acids: CASSLPGSSYNEQFF. The DNA for the CDR3 is TGTGCCAGCAGCTTACCAGGGAGCTCCTACAATGAGCAGTTCTTC. The chain employs TRBV5-6 and TRBJ2-1, with D perhaps being TRBD1 or TRBD2 (5 bases each). From germline, CDR1 is SGHDT and CDR2 YYEEEE. CDR3 size: 15 residues. Deletions cut 2 bases from V and 0 bases from J, with 9 bases between.

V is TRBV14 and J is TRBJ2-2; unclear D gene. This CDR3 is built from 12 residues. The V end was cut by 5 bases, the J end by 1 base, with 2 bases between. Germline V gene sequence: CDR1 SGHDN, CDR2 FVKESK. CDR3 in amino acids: CASSWNTGELFF. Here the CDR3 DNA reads TGTGCCAGCAGCTGGAACACCGGGGAGCTGTTTTTT.

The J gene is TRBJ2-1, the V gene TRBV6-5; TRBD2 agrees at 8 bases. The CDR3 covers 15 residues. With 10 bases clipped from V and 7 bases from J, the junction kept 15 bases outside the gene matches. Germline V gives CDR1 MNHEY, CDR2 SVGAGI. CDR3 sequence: CATLRSGGPKNEQFF. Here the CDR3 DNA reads TGTGCCACCCTCAGGTCGGGAGGGCCTAAGAATGAGCAGTTCTTC.

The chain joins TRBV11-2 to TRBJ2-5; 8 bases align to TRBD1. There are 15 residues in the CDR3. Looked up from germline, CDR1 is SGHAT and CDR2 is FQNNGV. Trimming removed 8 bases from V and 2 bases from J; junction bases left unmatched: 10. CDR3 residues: CASSTWGQEQETQYF. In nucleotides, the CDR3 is TGTGCCAGCTCGACCTGGGGACAGGAACAAGAGACCCAGTACTTC.

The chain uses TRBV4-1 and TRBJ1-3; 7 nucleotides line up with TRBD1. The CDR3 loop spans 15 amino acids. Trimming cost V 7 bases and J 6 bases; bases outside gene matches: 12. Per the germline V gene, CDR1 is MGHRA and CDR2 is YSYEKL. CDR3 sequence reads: CASTNPGTVENTIYF. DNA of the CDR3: TGCGCCAGCACTAACCCGGGGACAGTAGAAAACACCATATATTTT.

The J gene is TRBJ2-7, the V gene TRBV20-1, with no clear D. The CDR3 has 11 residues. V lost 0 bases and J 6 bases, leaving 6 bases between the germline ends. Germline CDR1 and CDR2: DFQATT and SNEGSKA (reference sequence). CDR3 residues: CSARDGPEQYF. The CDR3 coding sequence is TGCAGTGCTAGAGATGGGCCCGAGCAGTACTTC.

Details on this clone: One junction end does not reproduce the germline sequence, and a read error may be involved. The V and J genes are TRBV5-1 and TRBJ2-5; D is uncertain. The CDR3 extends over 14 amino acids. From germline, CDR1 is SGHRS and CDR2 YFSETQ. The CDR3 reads CASSLGRNQETQYF. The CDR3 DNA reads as TGCGCCAGCAGTTTGGGCAGAAATCAAGAGACCCAGTACTTC.

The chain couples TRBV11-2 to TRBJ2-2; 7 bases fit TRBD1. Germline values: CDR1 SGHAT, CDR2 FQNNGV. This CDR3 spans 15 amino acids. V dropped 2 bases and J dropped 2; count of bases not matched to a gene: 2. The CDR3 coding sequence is TGTGCCAGCAGCTTATACAGGGGAAACACCGGGGAGCTGTTTTTT. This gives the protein CASSLYRGNTGELFF.

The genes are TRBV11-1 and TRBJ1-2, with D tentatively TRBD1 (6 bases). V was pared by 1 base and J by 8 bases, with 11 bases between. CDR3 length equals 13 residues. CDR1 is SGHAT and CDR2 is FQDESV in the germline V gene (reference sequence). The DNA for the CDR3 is TGTGCCAGCAGCTTAGGGACAGCTGAAGGCTACACCTTC. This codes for CASSLGTAEGYTF.

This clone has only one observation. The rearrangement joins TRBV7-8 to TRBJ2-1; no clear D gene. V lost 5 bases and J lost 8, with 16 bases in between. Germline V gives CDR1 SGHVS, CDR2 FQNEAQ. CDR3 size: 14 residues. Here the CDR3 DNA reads TGTGCCAGCAGCATGACGGGCTCTGGCGATGAGCAGTTCTTC. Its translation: CASSMTGSGDEQFF.

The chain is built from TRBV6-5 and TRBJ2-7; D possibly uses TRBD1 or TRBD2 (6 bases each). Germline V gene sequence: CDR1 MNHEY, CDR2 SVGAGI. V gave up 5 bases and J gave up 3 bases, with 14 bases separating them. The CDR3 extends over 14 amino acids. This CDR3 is CASSGGPAIYEQYF. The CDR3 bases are TGTGCCAGCAGTGGGGGGCCAGCGATCTACGAGCAGTACTTC.

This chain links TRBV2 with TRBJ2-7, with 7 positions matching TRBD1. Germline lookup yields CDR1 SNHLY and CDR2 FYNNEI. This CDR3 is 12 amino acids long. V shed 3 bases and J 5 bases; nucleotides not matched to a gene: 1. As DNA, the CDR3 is TGTGCCAGCAGTGATGACAGGGACGAGCAGTACGTC. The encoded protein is CASSDDRDEQYV.

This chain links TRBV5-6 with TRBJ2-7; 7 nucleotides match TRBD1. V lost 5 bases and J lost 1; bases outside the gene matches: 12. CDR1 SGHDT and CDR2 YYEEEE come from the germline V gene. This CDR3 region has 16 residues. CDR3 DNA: TGTGCCAGCAGACGTCACAGGGGAACATTTTCCTACGAGCAGTACGTC. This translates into CASRRHRGTFSYEQYV.

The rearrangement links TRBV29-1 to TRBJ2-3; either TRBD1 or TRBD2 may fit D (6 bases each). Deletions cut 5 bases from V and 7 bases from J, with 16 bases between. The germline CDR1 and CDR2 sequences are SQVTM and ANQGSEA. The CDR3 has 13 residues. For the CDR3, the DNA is TGCAGCGTTCAGGGGAGGCCGTTTAATACGCAGTATTTT. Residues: CSVQGRPFNTQYF.

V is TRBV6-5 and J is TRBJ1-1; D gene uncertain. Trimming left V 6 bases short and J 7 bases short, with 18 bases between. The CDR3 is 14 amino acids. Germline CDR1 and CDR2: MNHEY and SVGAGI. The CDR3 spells CASSPTGGGYEAFF. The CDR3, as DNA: TGTGCCAGCAGCCCCACGGGTGGCGGTTATGAAGCTTTCTTT.